This T cell receptor (beta chain) emerged from a study of blood T cell repertoires in COVID-19. The assay was immunoSEQ multiplex PCR, and TCRdb's table has in-frame clones only and misses some. The table shows roughly 250,000 clones, with about nine tenths occurring only once. Trimming removed 5 bases from V and 6 bases from J; junction bases left unmatched: 8. This CDR3 contains 16 residues. Germline V lookup: CDR1 LGHDT, CDR2 YNNKEL (reference sequence). This TCR was recovered from a man aged 25-45 years with COVID-19, enrolled during active disease. The sequenced sample consisted of peripheral blood. J is TRBJ2-3 and V is TRBV3-1 (or the pseudogene TRBV3-2); 13 bases are shared with TRBD2. The CDR3, as DNA: TGTGCCAGCAGCTTCACACTAGCGGGGGGGCGGGATACGCAGTATTTT. Translating gives CASSFTLAGGRDTQYF.